This T cell receptor beta chain was obtained from a study of CD8 T cells in Susac syndrome. Germline lookup yields CDR1 SGHTA and CDR2 FQGNSA. The CDR3 runs 14 residues. In the case of this clonotype: An end of the junction differs from the germline gene, which may be a read error.

It was with random hexamers that roughly 0.45 to 1 ug RNA was reverse transcribed. The method of amplification for TCR beta CDR3 was immunoSEQ multiplex PCR, covering 54 Vbeta and 13 Jbeta. TCRdb reprocessed the immunoSEQ multiplex PCR reads with MiXCR, giving one entry per CDR3 protein. The table shows around 50,000 distinct CDR3 sequences, with about 92% occurring only once. The source material was CD8+ T cells from PBMCs. The sequence derives from a human donor in good health. V usage is TRBV7-2 and J usage is TRBJ2-3, with TRBD2 matching over 9 bases. DNA for the CDR3: TGTGCCAGCACCTTAGCGGGAGTGCCAGATACGCAGTATTTT. Its translation: CASTLAGVPDTQYF.